The sequence of this TCR beta chain was determined in a study of blood T cell repertoires in COVID-19. Study details: Samples came from the United States, Italy and Spain, spanning acute and convalescent COVID-19. PBMCs, B-cell-depleted T cells, or T cells were the source of the cDNA or gDNA that made up the material.

In the original processing: Estimated nucleated cell counts came from reference gene primer amplification. The method was immunoSEQ multiplex PCR; TCRdb's version includes in-frame clones alone and lacks a portion of them. V and J calls plus clone size are reproduced from that table; the DNA served to infer D and trimming. Of 390,000 or so clones listed, roughly 85% are singletons. This CDR3 has 14 amino acids. The V gene lost 6 bases and the J gene lost 7 bases, with 16 bases spanning the gap. Germline-derived CDR1 and CDR2 are SNHLY and FYNNEI. The chain employs TRBV2 and TRBJ1-3; maybe TRBD1 (6 bases). The sequence was collected from a woman aged 25 to 45 with active or convalescent COVID-19. Material for sequencing was peripheral blood. DNA for the CDR3: TGTGCCAGCAGGGGACAACCCCTAGGCAACACCATATATTTT. It encodes CASRGQPLGNTIYF.